The clone carrying this T cell receptor (beta chain) has more than one count but fewer than ten. TCRdb's copy holds only in-frame clones and misses some; the assay was immunoSEQ multiplex PCR. Of 45,000 or so clones listed, around 90% were seen once; the top ten hold 10% to 15%. These data come from a study of blood T cell repertoires in COVID-19. Background on the study: COVID-19 samples, acute and convalescent, were from the United States, Italy and Spain. The cDNA or gDNA used as material had been derived from T cells, B-cell-depleted T cells, or PBMCs.

V was pared by 5 bases and J by 6 bases, with 1 base of the junction left unmatched. This CDR3 contains 13 residues. The chain employs TRBV12-3 or TRBV12-4 and TRBJ1-5; 10 bases agree with TRBD1. This receptor was taken from a man older than 75 with acute or convalescent COVID-19. The sample comprised peripheral blood. As DNA, the CDR3 is TGTGCCAGCAGTCGGGACAGGGGTCAGCCCCAGCATTTT. This gives the protein CASSRDRGQPQHF.